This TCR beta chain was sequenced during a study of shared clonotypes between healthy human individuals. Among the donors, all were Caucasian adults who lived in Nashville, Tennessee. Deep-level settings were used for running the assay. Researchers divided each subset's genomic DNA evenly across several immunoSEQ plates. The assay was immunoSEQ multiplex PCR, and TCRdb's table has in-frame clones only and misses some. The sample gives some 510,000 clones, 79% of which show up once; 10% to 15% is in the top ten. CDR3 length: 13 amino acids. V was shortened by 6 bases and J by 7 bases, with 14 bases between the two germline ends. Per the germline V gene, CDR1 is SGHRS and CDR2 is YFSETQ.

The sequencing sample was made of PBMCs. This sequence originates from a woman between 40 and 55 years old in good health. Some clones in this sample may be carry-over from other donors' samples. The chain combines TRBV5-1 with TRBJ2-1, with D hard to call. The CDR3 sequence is CASIQSVGNEQFF. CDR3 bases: TGCGCCAGCATCCAATCGGTTGGGAATGAGCAGTTCTTC.